The 20 T cell receptor beta chains below were found in one sample sequenced in a study of cytotoxic CD8 clonotypes in ibrutinib-treated CLL. TCRdb keeps only in-frame clones here, not all; method: immunoSEQ multiplex PCR. This repertoire shows around 40,000 clones, about two thirds found once; its top ten account for roughly 17%. The source was PBMCs, collected at disease progression, from a patient treated with ibrutinib. Source of these receptors: a human donor with chronic lymphocytic leukemia.

The gene calls are TRBV5-1 and TRBJ2-5; either TRBD1 or TRBD2 may supply D (5 bases each). V was trimmed by 3 bases and J by 4 bases, leaving 16 bases between them. The length of the CDR3 is 15 residues. The germline V gene has CDR1 SGHRS and CDR2 YFSETQ. The DNA of the CDR3 is TGCGCCAGCAGCTCACTCGGGACCCGCGGAGAGACCCAGTACTTC. It specifies CASSSLGTRGETQYF.

This clone was observed a few times. This chain connects TRBV6-4 to TRBJ1-1, with 7 positions matching TRBD1. Germline V gene data show CDR1 as MRHNA and CDR2 as SNTAGT. This CDR3 is 15 amino acids long. V was pared by 0 bases and J by 11 bases, with 12 bases of the junction left unmatched. Written as DNA, the CDR3 is TGTGCCAGCAGTGACTCGAGTCTAATGGGACAGTTTGCTTTCTTT. It encodes CASSDSSLMGQFAFF.

This clone was counted between two and nine times. J is TRBJ1-5 and V is TRBV6-6; no clear D gene. The V gene lost 2 bases and the J gene lost 7 bases, with 12 bases spanning the gap. The CDR3 loop spans 14 amino acids. CDR1 and CDR2 from the germline V gene are MNHNY and SVGAGI (reference sequence). The CDR3 reads CASSYNPTFQPQHF. The DNA for the CDR3 is TGTGCCAGCAGTTACAACCCGACCTTCCAGCCCCAGCATTTT.

The chain combines TRBV5-1 with TRBJ2-3, with 8 bases lining up with TRBD2. CDR3 length equals 16 residues. V lost 7 bases, J lost 3 bases, and 13 bases stayed unmatched. Looked up from germline, CDR1 is SGHRS and CDR2 is YFSETQ. CDR3: CASGPPRAGGTDTQYF. As DNA, the CDR3 is TGCGCCAGCGGTCCCCCCCGCGCGGGGGGTACAGATACGCAGTATTTT.

The chain recombines TRBV10-3 with TRBJ1-2; 9 bases are shared with TRBD1. The CDR3 has 14 amino acids. V was pared by 10 bases and J by 2 bases, with 8 bases of the junction left unmatched. Per germline, CDR1 ENHRY and CDR2 SYGVKD. The DNA of the CDR3 is TGTGCCACAGGAGGGACAGGGACCAACTATGGCTACACCTTC. Translated: CATGGTGTNYGYTF.

The chain employs TRBV27 and TRBJ2-5, with 10 bases aligning to TRBD1. V dropped 3 bases and J dropped 5; count of bases not matched to a gene: 3. The CDR3 has 14 amino acids. The germline V gene encodes CDR1 MNHEY and CDR2 SMNVEV (reference sequence). The CDR3 sequence: CASSFGGQGETQYF. As DNA, the CDR3 is TGTGCCAGCAGTTTTGGGGGACAGGGGGAGACCCAGTACTTC.

The chain combines TRBV19 with TRBJ1-2, with a possible D match to TRBD1 (6 bases). V lost 7 bases, J lost 5 bases, and 20 bases lay in between. This CDR3 contains 15 residues. In germline, CDR1 is LNHDA, CDR2 SQIVND (reference sequence). The CDR3 nucleotides read TGTGCCAGTACCGCGCAGGGGCACTCAAGTTATGGCTACACCTTC. Protein sequence: CASTAQGHSSYGYTF.

CDR3 sequence (DNA): TGTGCCAGTAGTATTACCGGATTTAACACTGAAGCTTTCTTT. Translating it yields CASSITGFNTEAFF. V and J are TRBV19 and TRBJ1-1, with no clear D. CDR1 LNHDA and CDR2 SQIVND come from the germline V gene (reference sequence). CDR3 length: 14 amino acids. Trimming removed 3 bases from V and 2 bases from J, with 10 bases in between.

This chain joins TRBV10-3 and TRBJ1-2; no clear D. CDR3 length: 17 amino acids. The germline V gene encodes CDR1 ENHRY and CDR2 SYGVKD. Trimming shortened V by 0 bases and J by 8 bases, and 22 bases separated the two germline ends. CDR3 DNA: TGTGCCATCAGTGAGTCGATATACAGTCCCATGTTGGGGGGCTACACCTTC. It is translated as CAISESIYSPMLGGYTF.

The rearrangement uses TRBV2 and TRBJ2-5, with 13 bases lining up with TRBD2. The V and J ends lost 4 bases and 1 base, in that order; junction bases with no gene match: 0. This CDR3 has 15 amino acids. CDR1 and CDR2 (germline): SNHLY, FYNNEI. In DNA, the CDR3 is TGTGCCAGCAGTGGGACTAGCGGGGGCCAAGAGACCCAGTACTTC. Translation gives CASSGTSGGQETQYF.

The CDR3 DNA reads TGTGCCAGCAGTGAAGCGGAAGAGACCCAGTACTTC. Translating gives CASSEAEETQYF. The chain joins TRBV2 to TRBJ2-5; D remains ambiguous. Germline V gene sequence: CDR1 SNHLY, CDR2 FYNNEI. The CDR3 spans 12 residues. Trimming removed 0 bases from V and 3 bases from J, with 2 bases in between.

The chain links TRBV12-5 to TRBJ1-1; TRBD1 is a possible D gene (5 bases). Germline CDR1 reads LGHNT; CDR2 reads FRNRAP. The CDR3 consists of 12 residues. Trimming cost V 4 bases and J 7 bases, with 10 bases left between them. In DNA form, the CDR3 reads TGTGCTAGTGGTTCCCAGGGTAGTGAAGCTTTCTTT. Translation: CASGSQGSEAFF.

The chain uses TRBV27 and TRBJ2-2; D unclear. V lost 0 bases and J lost 4, with 12 bases in between. Germline V CDR1 and CDR2: MNHEY, SMNVEV (reference sequence). The CDR3 runs to 16 residues. CDR3 coding DNA: TGTGCCAGCAGTTTATCCGCACAGATAGGCACCGGGGAGCTGTTTTTT. It translates to CASSLSAQIGTGELFF.

The chain uses TRBV6-1 and TRBJ1-2, with TRBD1 identical over 7 bases. Germline trimming cut 4 bases from V and 7 bases from J; bases unmatched to any gene: 9. CDR3 size: 14 residues. Germline CDR1 MNHNS, CDR2 SASEGT. The CDR3 region has the DNA TGTGCCAGCAGTGTCTCAGGGGGAGCGAGTGGCTACACCTTC. Its protein product is CASSVSGGASGYTF.

V gene TRBV11-2 combines with J gene TRBJ2-5, with D possibly being TRBD1 (6 bases). This CDR3 has 13 residues. Germline-derived CDR1 and CDR2 are SGHAT and FQNNGV. Trimming removed 5 bases from V and 1 base from J, with 8 bases in between. CDR3 protein: CASSRQVQETQYF. The CDR3 DNA sequence: TGTGCCAGCAGCCGACAGGTCCAAGAGACCCAGTACTTC.

The rearrangement uses TRBV4-1 and TRBJ1-3; 7 bases are a match to TRBD1. Trimming cost V 4 bases and J 3 bases; bases outside gene matches: 6. The CDR3 contains 15 residues. Germline CDR1 MGHRA, CDR2 YSYEKL. CDR3 amino acids: CASSPRQGGGNTIYF. CDR3 coding DNA: TGCGCCAGCAGCCCGCGACAGGGAGGTGGAAACACCATATATTTT.

This clone was seen only a few times. V usage is TRBV5-1 and J usage is TRBJ1-6; weak D call: TRBD1 (5 bases). Germline lookup yields CDR1 SGHRS and CDR2 YFSETQ. CDR3 size: 16 residues. Trimming removed 1 base from V and 7 bases from J, with 15 bases in between. CDR3 region: CASSLLGRAENSPLHF. The DNA for the CDR3 is TGCGCCAGCAGCTTGTTGGGCAGGGCGGAGAATTCACCCCTCCACTTT.

By share, this clone counts as medium-sized (0.01 to 0.1%). V gene TRBV5-1 combines with J gene TRBJ2-2, with TRBD1 identical over 8 bases. The V gene's germline CDR1 is SGHRS and CDR2 YFSETQ. The CDR3 spans 14 residues. The V segment lost 2 bases and the J segment 5 bases; nucleotides outside the gene matches: 2. The CDR3 here is CASSLQGETGELFF. The CDR3 nucleotides are TGCGCCAGCAGCTTACAGGGGGAGACCGGGGAGCTGTTTTTT.

This chain links TRBV6-1 with TRBJ2-3; the match to TRBD2 covers 10 bases. After removal of 4 bases from V and 0 bases from J, the junction contained 7 bases not matched to a gene. CDR3 length equals 17 residues. In germline, CDR1 is MNHNS, CDR2 SASEGT. Written as DNA, the CDR3 is TGTGCCAGCAGTGGGGGGACTAGCGTCACTAGCACAGATACGCAGTATTTT. It specifies CASSGGTSVTSTDTQYF.

This sequence joins TRBV12-2 and TRBJ1-6. TRBV12-2 is annotated as a pseudogene. CDR3 length equals 12 residues. The CDR3 nucleotides read TGTGCAAGTCGCGTTCGACCGGTCACCCTCCACTTT. Amino acid sequence: CASRVRPVTLHF.